This record covers a single T cell receptor (beta chain). Some clones are missing from TCRdb's copy, which holds only in-frame ones; the method was immunoSEQ multiplex PCR. The table includes 510,000 or so clones, around nine tenths detected once. Germline CDR1 SGHTA, CDR2 FQGNSA. CDR3 size: 15 residues. V was clipped by 1 base and J by 4 bases; unmatched bases: 4. This sample is drawn from a study of Ad26.COV2.S vaccination and SARS-CoV-2 variants. Study as a whole: As a participant in COV1001, the donor was in the Ad26.COV2.S trial arm. Each vaccinee took Ad26.COV2.S intramuscularly, once or twice 56 days apart.

Specified treatment: around 19 received Ad26.COV2.S at low or high dose, single or two shots; about 5 received placebo; per-sample allocation not given. Sampling took place 63 days after the first vaccine or placebo injection. An adult of 18-55 years in Boston served as donor. An Ad26 vector expressing Wuhan-strain SARS-CoV-2 spike constituted the vaccine. The origin of this receptor is a person aged 18-65 years who received the Ad26.COV2.S COVID-19 vaccine or a placebo. The V and J genes are TRBV7-2 and TRBJ2-3; 8 nucleotides agree with TRBD2. Sequenced material: peripheral blood, taken in a trial of Ad26.COV2.S vaccine versus placebo. CDR3 amino acids: CASSLGRGGADTQYF. The CDR3 DNA is TGTGCCAGCAGCTTAGGTCGGGGGGGGGCAGATACGCAGTATTTT.